Sequencing of this T cell receptor (beta chain) was carried out in a study of OX40 agonist ivuxolimab in advanced cancers. Turning to the study itself: Patients received ivuxolimab, an intravenous treatment, every 2 weeks at 0.01 to 10 mg/kg.

Only in-frame clones appear in the TCRdb table, and some are missing; sequencing was by immunoSEQ multiplex PCR. The sample has 40,000 to 45,000 clones, 85% to 90% seen once. This CDR3 is built from 16 residues. In germline, CDR1 is ENHRY, CDR2 SYGVKD. Deletions cut 8 bases from V and 0 bases from J, with 17 bases between. The input for sequencing was CD4+ or CD8+ T cells sorted from blood, taken in a trial of the OX40 agonist ivuxolimab. The chain has TRBV10-3 and TRBJ1-3; D is possibly TRBD1 (5 bases). This TCR was recovered from an adult with an advanced solid tumor such as melanoma, head and neck, liver or kidney cancer. Here the CDR3 reads CAIGRTAGVSGNTIYF. CDR3 coding DNA: TGTGCCATCGGACGCACGGCGGGGGTCTCTGGAAACACCATATATTTT.